These 19 T cell receptor beta chains were all obtained from the same sample, sequenced in a study of cytomegalovirus exposure and HLA in healthy donors. The PCR contained 60 Vbeta and 13 Jbeta primers. Clones were read by immunoSEQ multiplex PCR, and TCRdb kept only the in-frame ones, dropping some. The sample holds roughly 100,000 clones. The sequencing input was PBMCs. The receptors derive from a man in his forties in good health and CMV-seronegative.

The chain couples TRBV29-1 to TRBJ1-4; TRBD1 is a possible D gene (6 bases). Germline CDR1 SQVTM, CDR2 ANQGSEA. Trimming stripped 5 bases from V and 5 bases from J, with 12 bases between. The CDR3 totals 13 residues. As DNA, the CDR3 is TGCAGCGTTTTGGGACAACCAAATGAAAAACTGTTTTTT. Encoded protein: CSVLGQPNEKLFF.

The chain couples TRBV7-2 to TRBJ2-1; TRBD2 agrees at 7 bases. CDR1 is SGHTA and CDR2 is FQGNSA in the germline V gene. This CDR3 is built from 17 residues. V shed 4 bases, J shed 4 bases, and the junction held 13 bases outside the gene matches. CDR3 sequence reads: CASSSTLGRGDYNEQFF. CDR3 DNA: TGTGCCAGCAGCTCTACCTTGGGACGGGGGGATTACAATGAGCAGTTCTTC.

The chain combines TRBV18 with TRBJ1-2, with 10 bases aligning to TRBD1. V was pared by 2 bases and J by 2 bases, with 5 bases of the junction left unmatched. Germline V gene sequence: CDR1 KGHSH, CDR2 LQKENI. The CDR3 contains 16 residues. The CDR3 sequence is CASSPAGTGVNYGYTF. CDR3 DNA sequence: TGTGCCAGCTCACCAGCCGGGACAGGGGTAAACTATGGCTACACCTTC.

The V gene is TRBV19, the J gene TRBJ2-7, with a tentative D call TRBD2 (5 bases). Germline values: CDR1 LNHDA, CDR2 SQIVND (reference sequence). The CDR3 runs 16 residues. The V end lost 3 bases, the J end lost 0 bases, and 15 bases lay between the germline ends. The CDR3 is CASSISLRASSYEQYF. The CDR3 DNA is TGTGCCAGTAGTATTAGTTTGCGGGCCAGCTCCTACGAGCAGTACTTC.

V usage is TRBV27 and J usage is TRBJ2-3; 7 bases fit TRBD1. CDR3 length: 17 residues. Trimming cost V 0 bases and J 2 bases; bases outside gene matches: 8. Germline-derived CDR1 and CDR2 are MNHEY and SMNVEV (reference sequence). The CDR3 DNA follows: TGTGCCAGCAGTTTATCGCAGGGGGACAGCCCCACAGATACGCAGTATTTT. This sequence encodes CASSLSQGDSPTDTQYF.

This chain joins TRBV7-2 and TRBJ1-3, with 9 positions matching TRBD1. Trimming at V came to 5 bases and at J to 0 bases, leaving 8 bases not matched to a gene. Germline assignment: CDR1 SGHTA and CDR2 FQGNSA. The CDR3 runs 17 residues. The CDR3 protein is CASSLTGTGSSGNTIYF. As DNA, the CDR3 is TGTGCCAGCAGCCTCACCGGGACAGGGAGCTCTGGAAACACCATATATTTT.

Concerning this clone itself: Other DNA sequences in the same sample also yield this CDR3. The chain recombines TRBV2 with TRBJ2-5, with 11 bases lining up with TRBD2. The V and J ends lost 4 bases and 0 bases, in that order; junction bases with no gene match: 1. From germline, CDR1 is SNHLY and CDR2 FYNNEI. This CDR3 is built from 15 residues. CDR3 coding DNA: TGTGCCAGCAGTGGGACTAGCGGGTACCAAGAGACCCAGTACTTC. It encodes CASSGTSGYQETQYF.

The chain has TRBV7-6 and TRBJ2-5, with a tentative D call TRBD1 (5 bases). The germline CDR1 and CDR2 sequences are SGHVS and FNYEAQ. Trimming took off 3 bases at V and 2 bases at J, with 16 bases between the two ends. CDR3 length: 16 amino acids. CDR3 bases: TGTGCCAGCAGCTTGTTTGCCGGGCAGGGACAAGAGACCCAGTACTTC. Its protein product is CASSLFAGQGQETQYF.

The chain links TRBV9 to TRBJ2-5, with 13 bases that match TRBD2. Trimming took 4 bases from V and 1 from J; bases not matched to a gene: 4. This CDR3 is 16 amino acids long. Germline V gene lookup returns CDR1 SGDLS and CDR2 YYNGEE. The CDR3 reads CASSQGLAGLQETQYF. CDR3 DNA sequence: TGTGCCAGCAGCCAGGGACTAGCGGGACTCCAAGAGACCCAGTACTTC.

V gene TRBV11-2 combines with J gene TRBJ2-5, with 13 bases fitting TRBD2. The CDR3 covers 17 residues. V was pared by 5 bases and J by 4 bases, with 10 bases of the junction left unmatched. Germline values: CDR1 SGHAT, CDR2 FQNNGV. As DNA, the CDR3 is TGTGCCAGCAGCCCCAGACTAGCGGGGGGCCACCTAGAGACCCAGTACTTC. Translating gives CASSPRLAGGHLETQYF. The whole variable domain, filled in from reference TRBV11-2 and TRBJ2-5, reads EAGVAQSPRYKIIEKRQSVAFWCNPISGHATLYWYQQILGQGPKLLIQFQNNGVVDDSQLPKDRFSAERLKGVDSTLKIQPAKLEDSAVYLCASSPRLAGGHLETQYFGPGTRLLVL.

This rearrangement joins TRBV7-2 to TRBJ2-2; D call uncertain. V dropped 5 bases and J dropped 3 bases, with 4 bases sitting between them. Germline values: CDR1 SGHTA, CDR2 FQGNSA. This CDR3 has 12 amino acids. The CDR3 loop is CASSQYTGELFF. The CDR3 region has the DNA TGTGCCAGCAGCCAATACACCGGGGAGCTGTTTTTT.

V gene TRBV30 combines with J gene TRBJ2-1, with TRBD2 identical over 7 bases. This CDR3 comprises 15 residues. Germline V gene data show CDR1 as GTSNPN and CDR2 as SVGIG (reference sequence). The V segment lost 0 bases and the J segment 0 bases; nucleotides outside the gene matches: 2. DNA for the CDR3: TGTGCCTGGAGTGTACCGGGGGGCTCCTACAATGAGCAGTTCTTC. Translated, it gives CAWSVPGGSYNEQFF.

This CDR3 reads CASSPPSGSNEQFF. CDR3 sequence (DNA): TGTGCCAGCTCACCACCTAGCGGGAGCAATGAGCAGTTCTTC. The rearrangement uses TRBV18 and TRBJ2-1, with 9 bases that match TRBD2. The CDR3 is 14 residues long. With 0 bases clipped from V and 6 bases from J, the junction kept 0 bases outside the gene matches. Germline loops: CDR1 KGHSH, CDR2 LQKENI.

The CDR3 spells CASSTGGGIQETQYF. The CDR3 region has the DNA TGTGCCAGTAGTACCGGGGGGGGGATTCAAGAGACCCAGTACTTC. The chain links TRBV19 to TRBJ2-5; TRBD2 matches 8 bases. The CDR3 spans 15 residues. Trimming took 4 bases from V and 2 from J; bases not matched to a gene: 6. CDR1 LNHDA and CDR2 SQIVND come from the germline V gene (reference sequence).

The V call is TRBV10-3, the J call TRBJ2-3, with unresolved D. The length of the CDR3 is 13 residues. The V gene lost 10 bases and the J gene lost 0 bases, with 11 bases spanning the gap. Germline CDR1 and CDR2: ENHRY and SYGVKD. The CDR3 DNA reads TGTGCCACCCAGGCCCCTAGCACAGATACGCAGTATTTT. It is translated as CATQAPSTDTQYF.

The chain carries TRBV6-6 and TRBJ2-7; D might be TRBD1 (8 bases). Per germline, CDR1 MNHNY and CDR2 SVGAGI (reference sequence). This CDR3 is 14 amino acids long. Trimming took off 9 bases at V and 1 base at J, with 16 bases between the two ends. CDR3 in amino acids: CASRQGTMSYEQYF. The CDR3 DNA follows: TGTGCCAGTCGACAGGGGACTATGTCCTACGAGCAGTACTTC.

The chain carries TRBV9 and TRBJ2-2, with TRBD1 matching 9 bases. Germline V gene sequence: CDR1 SGDLS, CDR2 YYNGEE. This CDR3 comprises 17 residues. The V and J ends lost 4 bases and 5 bases, in that order; junction bases with no gene match: 12. The CDR3, as DNA: TGTGCCAGCAGCATATCCCGGGACAGGGTGGGGACCGGGGAGCTGTTTTTT. It yields the protein CASSISRDRVGTGELFF.

The J gene is TRBJ2-7, the V gene TRBV9; D is uncertain. This CDR3 region has 13 residues. Germline CDR1 SGDLS, CDR2 YYNGEE. V was trimmed by 1 base and J by 6 bases, leaving 11 bases between them. The CDR3 DNA is TGTGCCAGCAGCGTAATTGTTTCAGGCGAGCAGTACTTC. This encodes CASSVIVSGEQYF.

The chain combines TRBV19 with TRBJ1-3; D gene ambiguous. The CDR3 runs to 17 residues. The V and J ends lost 0 bases and 4 bases respectively, with 16 bases between them. CDR1 and CDR2 from the germline V gene are LNHDA and SQIVND (reference sequence). The CDR3 nucleotides read TGTGCCAGTAGTATAGAAGAGCGTCGTTCCTCGGGAAACACCATATATTTT. As protein: CASSIEERRSSGNTIYF.